This T cell receptor (beta chain) was recorded in a study of blood T cell repertoires in COVID-19. This CDR3 is 15 amino acids long. Germline assignment: CDR1 MNHNS and CDR2 SASEGT. V lost 1 base to trimming and J lost 4 bases; unmatched junction nucleotides: 4. The protocol was immunoSEQ multiplex PCR, while the TCRdb copy is restricted to in-frame clones and leaves out a portion. This sample has some 70,000 clones; about 91% occur once, and the top ten carry about 6%. This receptor was taken from a woman in her 70s with acute or convalescent COVID-19. This chain joins TRBV6-1 and TRBJ2-7; 10 nucleotides agree with TRBD2. Sequences were obtained from peripheral blood. The CDR3 nucleotides read TGTGCCAGCAGTGAAGGCCTAGCGGGAGTATACGAGCAGTACTTC. This encodes CASSEGLAGVYEQYF.